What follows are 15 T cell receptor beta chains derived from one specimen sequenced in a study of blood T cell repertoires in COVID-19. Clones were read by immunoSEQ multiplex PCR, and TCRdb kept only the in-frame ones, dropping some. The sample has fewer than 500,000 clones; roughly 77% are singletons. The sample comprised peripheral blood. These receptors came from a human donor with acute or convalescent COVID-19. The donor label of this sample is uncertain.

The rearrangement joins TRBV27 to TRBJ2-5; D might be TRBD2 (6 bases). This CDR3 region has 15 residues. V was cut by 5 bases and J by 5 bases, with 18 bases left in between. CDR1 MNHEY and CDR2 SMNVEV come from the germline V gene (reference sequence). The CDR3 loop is CASSPLRAGLETQYF. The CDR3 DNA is TGTGCCAGCAGTCCACTGAGGGCGGGGTTGGAGACCCAGTACTTC.

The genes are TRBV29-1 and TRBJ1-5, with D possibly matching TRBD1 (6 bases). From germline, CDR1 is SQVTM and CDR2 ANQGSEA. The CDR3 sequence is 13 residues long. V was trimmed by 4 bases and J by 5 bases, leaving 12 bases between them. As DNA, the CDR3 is TGCAGCGTTGCCGGGACAACGGATCAGCCCCAGCATTTT. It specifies CSVAGTTDQPQHF.

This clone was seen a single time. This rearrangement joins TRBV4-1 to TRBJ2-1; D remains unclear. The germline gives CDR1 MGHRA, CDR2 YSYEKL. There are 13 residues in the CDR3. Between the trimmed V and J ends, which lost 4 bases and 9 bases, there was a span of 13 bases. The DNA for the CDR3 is TGCGCCAGCAGCCGGCAGGAATTTAGTGAGCAGTTCTTC. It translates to CASSRQEFSEQFF.

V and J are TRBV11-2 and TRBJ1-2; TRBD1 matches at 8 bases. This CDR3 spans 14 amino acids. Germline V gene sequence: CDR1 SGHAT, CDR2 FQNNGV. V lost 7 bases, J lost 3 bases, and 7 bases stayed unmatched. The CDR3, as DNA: TGTGCCAGCAATCAGGGGGCTAATGACTATGGCTACACCTTC. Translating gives CASNQGANDYGYTF.

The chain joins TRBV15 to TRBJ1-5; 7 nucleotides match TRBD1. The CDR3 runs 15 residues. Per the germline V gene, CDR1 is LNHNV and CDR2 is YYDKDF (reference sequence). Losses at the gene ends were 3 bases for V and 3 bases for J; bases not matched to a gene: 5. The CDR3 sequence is CATSRGQLPNQPQHF. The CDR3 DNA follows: TGTGCCACCAGCAGGGGACAGCTCCCCAATCAGCCCCAGCATTTT.

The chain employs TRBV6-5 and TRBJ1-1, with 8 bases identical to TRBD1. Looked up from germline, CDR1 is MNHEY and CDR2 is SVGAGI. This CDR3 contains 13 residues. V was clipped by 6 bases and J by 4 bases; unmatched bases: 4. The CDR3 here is CASRGQGPTEAFF. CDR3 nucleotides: TGTGCCAGCAGAGGACAGGGACCCACTGAAGCTTTCTTT.

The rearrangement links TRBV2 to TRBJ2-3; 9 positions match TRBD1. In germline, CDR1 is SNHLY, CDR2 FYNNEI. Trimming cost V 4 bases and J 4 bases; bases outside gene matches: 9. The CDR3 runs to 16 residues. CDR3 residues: CASSVMGQGRADTQYF. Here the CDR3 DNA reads TGTGCCAGCAGTGTGATGGGACAGGGCAGAGCAGATACGCAGTATTTT.

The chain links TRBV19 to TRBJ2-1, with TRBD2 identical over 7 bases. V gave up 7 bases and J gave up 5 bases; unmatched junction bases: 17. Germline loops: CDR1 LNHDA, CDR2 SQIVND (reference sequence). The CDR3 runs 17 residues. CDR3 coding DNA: TGTGCCAGTACCAGAAACGGACTCATCCGGGGGGACAATGAGCAGTTCTTC. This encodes CASTRNGLIRGDNEQFF. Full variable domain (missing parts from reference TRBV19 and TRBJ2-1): DGGITQSPKYLFRKEGQNVTLSCEQNLNHDAMYWYRQDPGQGLRLIYYSQIVNDFQKGDIAEGYSVSREKKESFPLTVTSAQKNPTAFYLCASTRNGLIRGDNEQFFGPGTRLTVL.

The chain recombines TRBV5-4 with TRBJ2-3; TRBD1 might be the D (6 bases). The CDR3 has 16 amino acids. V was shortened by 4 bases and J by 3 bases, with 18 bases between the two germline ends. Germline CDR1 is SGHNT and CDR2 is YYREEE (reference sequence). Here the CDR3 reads CASSPKTGISTDTQYF. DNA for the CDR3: TGTGCCAGCAGCCCCAAAACAGGGATCAGTACAGATACGCAGTATTTT. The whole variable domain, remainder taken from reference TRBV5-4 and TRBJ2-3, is ETGVTQSPTHLIKTRGQQVTLRCSSQSGHNTVSWYQQALGQGPQFIFQYYREEENGRGNFPPRFSGLQFPNYSSELNVNALELDDSALYLCASSPKTGISTDTQYFGPGTRLTVL.

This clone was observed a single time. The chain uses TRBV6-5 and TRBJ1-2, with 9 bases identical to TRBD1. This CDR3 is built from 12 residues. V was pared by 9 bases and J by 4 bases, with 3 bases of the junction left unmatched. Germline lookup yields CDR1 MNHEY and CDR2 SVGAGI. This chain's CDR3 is CARTGGPYGYTF. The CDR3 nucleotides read TGTGCCAGAACAGGGGGCCCCTATGGCTACACCTTC.

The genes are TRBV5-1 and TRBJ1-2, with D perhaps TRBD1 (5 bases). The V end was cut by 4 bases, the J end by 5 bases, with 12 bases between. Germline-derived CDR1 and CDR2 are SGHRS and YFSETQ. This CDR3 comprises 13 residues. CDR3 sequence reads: CASSPGRGYGYTF. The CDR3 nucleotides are TGCGCCAGCAGCCCCGGGAGGGGATATGGCTACACCTTC.

The CDR3 loop reads CASTGQAYEQYF. The DNA for the CDR3 is TGCGCCAGCACGGGACAGGCCTACGAGCAGTACTTC. V gene TRBV5-1 combines with J gene TRBJ2-7, with 8 bases aligning to TRBD1. This CDR3 contains 12 residues. The germline CDR1 and CDR2 sequences are SGHRS and YFSETQ. The ends lost 6 bases at V and 2 bases at J; junction bases unmatched: 1.

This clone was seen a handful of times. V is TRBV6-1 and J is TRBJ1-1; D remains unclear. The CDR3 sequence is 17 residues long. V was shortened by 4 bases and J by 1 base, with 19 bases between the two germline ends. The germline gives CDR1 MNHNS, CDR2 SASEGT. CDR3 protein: CASSGLAGGLQNTEAFF. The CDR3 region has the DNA TGTGCCAGCAGTGGTTTGGCGGGTGGGCTTCAGAACACTGAAGCTTTCTTT.

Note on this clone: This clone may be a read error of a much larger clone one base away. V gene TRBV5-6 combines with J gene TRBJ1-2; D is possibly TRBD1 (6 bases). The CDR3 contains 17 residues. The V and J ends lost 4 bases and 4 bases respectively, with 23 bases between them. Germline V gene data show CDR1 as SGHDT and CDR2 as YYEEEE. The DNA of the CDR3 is TGTGCCAGCAGCATCCTGGCGGGGGGGCGGATGGTCTATGGCTACACCTTC. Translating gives CASSILAGGRMVYGYTF. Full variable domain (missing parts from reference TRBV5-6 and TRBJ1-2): DAGVTQSPTHLIKTRGQQVTLRCSPKSGHDTVSWYQQALGQGPQFIFQYYEEEERQRGNFPDRFSGHQFPNYSSELNVNALLLGDSALYLCASSILAGGRMVYGYTFGSGTRLTVV.

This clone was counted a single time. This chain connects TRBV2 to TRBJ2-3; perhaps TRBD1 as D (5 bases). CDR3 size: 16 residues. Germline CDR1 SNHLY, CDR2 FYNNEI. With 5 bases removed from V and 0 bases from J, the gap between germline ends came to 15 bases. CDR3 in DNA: TGTGCCAGCAGTAGACAGCGTGGATTAAGCACAGATACGCAGTATTTT. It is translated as CASSRQRGLSTDTQYF.